The present TCR beta chain was sequenced within a study of breast tumors, draining lymph nodes, adjacent tissues. In its sample, this clonotype was seen many times. Its antigen is not identified. From the multiplex PCR reads, TCRdb called clonotypes with MiXCR, one entry per CDR3 protein. Of about 89,000 distinct CDR3 sequences listed, roughly 30% were seen once; the top ten hold about 8%. The lymph nodes were axillary draining lymph nodes from breast cancer patients. Study-level points and caveats: Compared with basal-like, luminal-like tumors shared significantly more repertoire with nontumor tissue. That most tumor T cells come from lymph nodes remained unproven.

Sequenced: axillary lymph node tissue. The clonotype comes from a female donor with breast cancer. Some clones in this sample may be carry-over from other donors' samples.

CDR3 in amino acids: CASSRDRDSNQPQHF. The CDR3 DNA reads as TGTGCCAGCAGCCGGGACCGGGACAGCAATCAGCCCCAGCATTTT. This rearrangement joins TRBV6-2 or TRBV6-3 to TRBJ1-5, with a possible D match to TRBD1 (5 bases). V dropped 6 bases and J dropped 1 base, with 13 bases sitting between them. Per germline, CDR1 MNHEY and CDR2 SVGEGT. This CDR3 spans 15 amino acids.